This section outlines one T cell receptor (beta chain) sequence together with its context. Using immunoSEQ multiplex PCR, the repertoire was profiled, and TCRdb retains in-frame clones only, with some absent. This table holds more than 55,000 clones, approximately 87% found once. As for time point: after dendritic cell vaccination, including at tumor progression/relapse. The germline V gene encodes CDR1 SGHRS and CDR2 YFSETQ. The V gene lost 3 bases and the J gene lost 1 base, with 19 bases spanning the gap. The CDR3 has 17 residues. This specimen comes from a study of glioma-infiltrating T cells after dendritic cell vaccination.

This specimen was blood, taken after dendritic cell vaccination. The chain links TRBV5-1 to TRBJ1-1; D perhaps matches TRBD1 (5 bases). The clonotype was recovered from a human donor with glioblastoma. The CDR3 region is CASSSSVRTNGNTEAFF. In DNA, the CDR3 is TGCGCCAGCAGCTCAAGCGTGCGGACAAATGGGAACACTGAAGCTTTCTTT.